Listed here are 18 T cell receptor beta chains from one sample, sequenced in a study of blood T cell repertoires in COVID-19. The table came from immunoSEQ multiplex PCR; TCRdb's copy has only in-frame clones and leaves some out. The sample shows about 84,000 clones, 80% to 90% of them seen only once. The sequencing input was peripheral blood. All receptors derive from a man older than 75 with active or convalescent COVID-19.

The chain is built from TRBV6-5 and TRBJ2-2; 8 bases are a match to TRBD1. CDR3 length: 14 amino acids. The germline CDR1 and CDR2 sequences are MNHEY and SVGAGI. Unmatched junction bases numbered 7, after V lost 6 bases and J lost 7 bases. In DNA form, the CDR3 reads TGTGCCAGCAGGACCAGGGGGCGAGGCGGGGAGCTGTTTTTT. This encodes CASRTRGRGGELFF.

The chain combines TRBV24-1 with TRBJ2-7; D might be TRBD2 (5 bases). CDR3 size: 14 residues. Looked up from germline, CDR1 is KGHDR and CDR2 is SFDVKD. Trimming took 4 bases from V and 3 from J, leaving 12 bases between them. The CDR3 coding sequence is TGTGCCACCAGTGACCCCTCCCGGGGCTACGAGCAGTACTTC. Its translation is CATSDPSRGYEQYF.

This clone was counted once. This sequence joins TRBV6-1 and TRBJ1-1; D remains ambiguous. CDR3 length: 13 residues. Germline CDR1 MNHNS, CDR2 SASEGT. V was cut by 3 bases and J by 6 bases, with 11 bases left in between. The CDR3 protein is CASSEVTPSEAFF. CDR3 bases: TGTGCCAGCAGTGAGGTCACACCATCTGAAGCTTTCTTT.

The chain recombines TRBV19 with TRBJ2-4; 7 nucleotides align to TRBD1. Germline loops: CDR1 LNHDA, CDR2 SQIVND (reference sequence). The CDR3 length is 16 residues. With 4 bases clipped from V and 0 bases from J, the junction kept 6 bases outside the gene matches. This chain's CDR3 is CASSKWDSLAKNIQYF. The CDR3 coding sequence is TGTGCCAGTAGTAAATGGGACAGCTTAGCCAAAAACATTCAGTACTTC. The full variable domain, completed using reference TRBV19 and TRBJ2-4, is DGGITQSPKYLFRKEGQNVTLSCEQNLNHDAMYWYRQDPGQGLRLIYYSQIVNDFQKGDIAEGYSVSREKKESFPLTVTSAQKNPTAFYLCASSKWDSLAKNIQYFGAGTRLSVL.

The genes are TRBV6-5 and TRBJ1-6; no clear D gene. Germline V gives CDR1 MNHEY, CDR2 SVGAGI. The CDR3 is made up of 15 amino acids. Trimming shortened V by 6 bases and J by 5 bases, and 14 bases separated the two germline ends. CDR3 DNA sequence: TGTGCCAGCAGGAAAGAGGCAGTAAATAATTCACCCCTCCACTTT. Translated: CASRKEAVNNSPLHF.

V is TRBV7-2 and J is TRBJ2-1; D not certain. The CDR3 is made up of 14 amino acids. Germline CDR1 is SGHTA and CDR2 is FQGNSA. With 0 bases removed from V and 4 bases from J, the gap between germline ends came to 7 bases. The CDR3 DNA reads TGTGCCAGCAGCTTAGCGAGGCCTTACAATGAGCAGTTCTTC. It is translated as CASSLARPYNEQFF.

This chain connects TRBV6-5 to TRBJ2-1; D is possibly TRBD2 (5 bases). Trimming took off 6 bases at V and 8 bases at J, with 11 bases between the two ends. The V gene's germline CDR1 is MNHEY and CDR2 SVGAGI. The CDR3 totals 12 residues. CDR3 loop: CASRTNRDEQFF. DNA of the CDR3: TGTGCCAGCAGGACTAATAGAGATGAGCAGTTCTTC.

This clone occurred once. The chain employs TRBV4-1 and TRBJ1-1; D is ambiguous. The length of the CDR3 is 14 residues. V lost 2 bases to trimming and J lost 2 bases, with 9 bases between them. CDR1 MGHRA and CDR2 YSYEKL come from the germline V gene. The CDR3 bases are TGCGCCAGCAGCCAACGTGAGAGAAACACTGAAGCTTTCTTT. Translating it yields CASSQRERNTEAFF.

This rearrangement joins TRBV25-1 to TRBJ1-1; possible D gene TRBD1, 6 bases. CDR1 and CDR2 (germline): MGHDK, SYGVNS. V was shortened by 4 bases and J by 5 bases, with 14 bases between the two germline ends. The CDR3 covers 14 residues. This chain's CDR3 is CASSGPAGATEAFF. In DNA form, the CDR3 reads TGTGCCAGCAGTGGCCCGGCAGGGGCGACTGAAGCTTTCTTT. Combining the CDR3 with reference TRBV25-1 and TRBJ1-1 gives the whole variable domain EADIYQTPRYLVIGTGKKITLECSQTMGHDKMYWYQQDPGMELHLIHYSYGVNSTEKGDLSSESTVSRIRTEHFPLTLESARPSHTSQYLCASSGPAGATEAFFGQGTRLTVV.

This clone was picked up one time. The chain links TRBV24-1 to TRBJ2-5; 7 bases map to TRBD1. Trimming at V came to 9 bases and at J to 4 bases, leaving 13 bases not matched to a gene. The CDR3 runs 15 residues. Germline assignment: CDR1 KGHDR and CDR2 SFDVKD. As DNA, the CDR3 is TGTGCCACCGGAACGAATACAGGGGCCGGAGAGACCCAGTACTTC. This codes for CATGTNTGAGETQYF.

V is TRBV5-1 and J is TRBJ2-3, with 10 bases aligning to TRBD2. The J segment lost 2 bases and the V segment lost 4 bases, leaving 7 bases of the junction unmatched. The CDR3 is made up of 16 amino acids. Germline V gene data show CDR1 as SGHRS and CDR2 as YFSETQ. This CDR3 reads CASSRGLAGDTDTQYF. CDR3 coding DNA: TGCGCCAGCAGCCGAGGCCTAGCGGGAGACACAGATACGCAGTATTTT. Together with reference TRBV5-1 and TRBJ2-3, the CDR3 gives the full variable domain: KAGVTQTPRYLIKTRGQQVTLSCSPISGHRSVSWYQQTPGQGLQFLFEYFSETQRNKGNFPGRFSGRQFSNSRSEMNVSTLELGDSALYLCASSRGLAGDTDTQYFGPGTRLTVL.

The chain has TRBV7-9 and TRBJ1-6; perhaps TRBD1 as D (5 bases). Germline V gene sequence: CDR1 SEHNR, CDR2 FQNEAQ (reference sequence). Trimming pared 1 base from V and 0 bases from J, leaving 13 bases between. The CDR3 consists of 18 residues. The CDR3, as DNA: TGTGCCAGCAGCTTAGACCAGGGCTTACGCTCCTATAATTCACCCCTCCACTTT. It yields the protein CASSLDQGLRSYNSPLHF.

The rearrangement joins TRBV6-5 to TRBJ1-6, with unresolved D. The CDR3 totals 13 residues. Between the trimmed V and J ends, which lost 7 bases and 10 bases, there was a span of 14 bases. Per germline, CDR1 MNHEY and CDR2 SVGAGI. This CDR3 is CASKRDASSPLHF. The CDR3 DNA is TGTGCCAGCAAAAGGGATGCTAGCTCACCCCTCCACTTT.

This rearrangement joins TRBV3-1 (or the pseudogene TRBV3-2) to TRBJ2-1; 11 nucleotides agree with TRBD2. Germline assignment: CDR1 LGHDT and CDR2 YNNKEL (reference sequence). CDR3 length: 17 residues. The junction had 10 bases not matched to a gene; V was cut back by 3 bases and J by 6 bases. CDR3 nucleotides: TGTGCCAGCAGCCAGCTGCTAGCGGGGGGTCAGGTCAATGAGCAGTTCTTC. Translating it yields CASSQLLAGGQVNEQFF.

This chain connects TRBV6-6 to TRBJ1-5, with 9 bases matching TRBD1. The CDR3 covers 17 residues. Germline CDR1 is MNHNY and CDR2 is SVGAGI (reference sequence). With V trimmed by 5 bases and J by 0 bases, 8 bases remained unmatched. CDR3 protein: CASSQTDRGVSNQPQHF. The CDR3 nucleotides are TGTGCCAGCAGTCAAACGGACAGGGGTGTTAGCAATCAGCCCCAGCATTTT.

This CDR3 is CASSLGRSSYNEQFF. Here the CDR3 DNA reads TGTGCCAGCAGCTTGGGGCGGAGCTCCTACAATGAGCAGTTCTTC. The gene calls are TRBV5-4 and TRBJ2-1; no reliable D call. The V end was cut by 0 bases, the J end by 0 bases, with 7 bases between. CDR1 and CDR2 from the germline V gene are SGHNT and YYREEE (reference sequence). CDR3 length: 15 residues.

This clone was picked up a small number of times. At one of its ends the junction is not consistent with the germline gene, which may arise from a read error. J is TRBJ2-2 and V is TRBV7-7; tentatively, D is TRBD2 (6 bases). Germline values: CDR1 SSHAT, CDR2 FNYEAQ (reference sequence). This CDR3 contains 15 residues. The CDR3 DNA reads TGTGCTAGCAGCCCAGCCGGGAGTGGGACCGGGGAGCTGTTTTTT. It translates to CASSPAGSGTGELFF.

The CDR3 reads CASRMGQGMYGYTF. In DNA, the CDR3 is TGTGCCAGCAGGATGGGACAGGGGATGTATGGCTACACCTTC. The V and J genes are TRBV6-5 and TRBJ1-2; TRBD1 matches at 10 bases. The trim removed 6 bases at V and 5 bases at J, leaving 6 bases unmatched. The germline gives CDR1 MNHEY, CDR2 SVGAGI. This CDR3 has 14 residues.